This entry lists 8 T cell receptor beta chains sequenced from one sample in a study of cytomegalovirus exposure and HLA in healthy donors. The PCR used 60 Vbeta and 13 Jbeta primers. Here immunoSEQ multiplex PCR was the method, and the copy in TCRdb shows in-frame clones only, minus some. The sample contains 100,000 to 120,000 clones, about three quarters of which appear only once. Sequenced sample: PBMCs. The source is a woman under 40 in good health and CMV-seronegative.

The rearrangement links TRBV29-1 to TRBJ1-2; TRBD1 matches 9 bases. This CDR3 is 12 amino acids long. The V gene end was trimmed by 7 bases and the J gene end by 6 bases; junction bases not matched to a gene: 6. Germline CDR1 SQVTM, CDR2 ANQGSEA. The CDR3 DNA reads TGCAGCGACCTACAGGGGGCAAATGGCTACACCTTC. Amino acid sequence: CSDLQGANGYTF.

Concerning this clone itself: This same CDR3 is encoded by further DNA sequences in the sample. The CDR3 here is CASSLGGDEQFF. Written as DNA, the CDR3 is TGTGCCAGCAGCTTAGGGGGAGATGAGCAGTTCTTC. The chain has TRBV7-9 and TRBJ2-1, with D possibly matching TRBD2 (5 bases). V shed 1 base and J shed 8 bases, with 6 bases lying between them. Germline CDR1 is SEHNR and CDR2 is FQNEAQ (reference sequence). This CDR3 is built from 12 residues.

The chain combines TRBV19 with TRBJ1-1; the D gene is possibly TRBD1 (5 bases). The germline V and J ends were trimmed by 7 bases and 11 bases, with 29 bases remaining between them. The germline V gene has CDR1 LNHDA and CDR2 SQIVND (reference sequence). This CDR3 has 16 residues. The CDR3 sequence is CASMDEREGPIEMAFF. Written as DNA, the CDR3 is TGTGCCAGTATGGACGAGAGGGAGGGGCCGATCGAGATGGCTTTCTTT.

V gene TRBV14 combines with J gene TRBJ1-1; no clear D. Germline CDR1 SGHDN, CDR2 FVKESK. This CDR3 has 13 residues. Trimming cost V 0 bases and J 1 base, with 3 bases left between them. The CDR3 here is CASSQDWNTEAFF. DNA for the CDR3: TGTGCCAGCAGCCAAGACTGGAACACTGAAGCTTTCTTT.

Regarding this clone: The germline gene is not matched at one end of the junction; a read error may be the cause. The chain recombines TRBV9 with TRBJ2-1; D might be TRBD2 (5 bases). CDR1 is SGDLS, CDR2 YYNGEE, per germline. The CDR3 is made up of 15 amino acids. This CDR3 is CASSVDGRLYNGQFF. DNA of the CDR3: TGTGCCAGCAGCGTAGATGGGAGATTATACAATGGGCAGTTCTTC.

CDR3 sequence: CASSQDFPGLAGPGELFF. The CDR3 nucleotides read TGCGCCAGCAGCCAAGATTTCCCGGGACTAGCGGGTCCCGGGGAGCTGTTTTTT. The chain joins TRBV4-1 to TRBJ2-2, with 12 bases matching TRBD2. In germline, CDR1 is MGHRA, CDR2 YSYEKL. The CDR3 runs 18 residues. V lost 0 bases to trimming and J lost 6 bases; unmatched junction nucleotides: 8.

Points on this clone: Relative to the germline gene, one junction end is altered; a read error may explain this. The chain links TRBV27 to TRBJ1-5; 8 bases are a match to TRBD1. From germline, CDR1 is MNHEY and CDR2 SMNVEV (reference sequence). The length of the CDR3 is 14 residues. The CDR3 bases are TGTGCCAGCAGTTTGCAGGGGGCAGATCAGTCCCAGCATTTT. It specifies CASSLQGADQSQHF.

This rearrangement joins TRBV5-1 to TRBJ1-1; 7 bases map to TRBD1. Germline lookup yields CDR1 SGHRS and CDR2 YFSETQ. The junction had 10 bases not matched to a gene; V was cut back by 7 bases and J by 1 base. CDR3 length equals 15 residues. CDR3 sequence reads: CASRRSDRANTEAFF. The DNA of the CDR3 is TGCGCCAGCCGCAGATCCGACAGGGCGAACACTGAAGCTTTCTTT.